This TCR beta chain was captured by sequencing in a study of control samples from healthy donors and cancer patients. The CDR3 has 12 amino acids. The V segment lost 4 bases and the J segment 4 bases; nucleotides outside the gene matches: 2. Germline CDR1 SGHRS, CDR2 YFSETQ. TCRdb keeps only in-frame clones here, not all; method: immunoSEQ multiplex PCR. The sample records about 80,000 clones, roughly 89% being singletons. The TCR originated in a man between 50 and 59 years old in good health. Sequences were obtained from blood. The V call is TRBV5-1, the J call TRBJ2-7; TRBD1 aligns across 7 bases. CDR3 loop: CASSIRGYEQYF. CDR3 DNA: TGCGCCAGCAGCATCAGGGGGTACGAGCAGTACTTC.